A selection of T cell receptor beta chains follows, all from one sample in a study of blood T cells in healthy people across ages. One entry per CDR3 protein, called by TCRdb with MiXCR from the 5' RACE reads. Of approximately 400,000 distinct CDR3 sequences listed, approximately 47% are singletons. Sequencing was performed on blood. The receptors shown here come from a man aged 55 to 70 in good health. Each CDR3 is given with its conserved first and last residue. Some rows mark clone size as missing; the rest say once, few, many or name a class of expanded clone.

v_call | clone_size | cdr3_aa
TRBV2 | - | CASTITTGHQETQYF
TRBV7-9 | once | CASSWDRDRGYTF
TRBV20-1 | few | CSARAGRGGETQYF
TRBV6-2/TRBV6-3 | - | CASMRSGNLEQYF
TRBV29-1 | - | CSVDSGLTRYGYTF
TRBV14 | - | CASSQGADRALQETQYF
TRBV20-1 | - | CSARGREGGWETQYF
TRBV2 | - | CASSELGLAGDPYEQYF
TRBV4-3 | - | CASSQGRLNEQFF
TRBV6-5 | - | CASSYARAGGPYEQFF
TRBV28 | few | CASGGLTYEQYF
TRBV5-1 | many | CASRLAGRQETQYF
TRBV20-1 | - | CSASQTGFNQPQHF
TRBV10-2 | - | CASSPTMTRDEQYF
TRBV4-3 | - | CASSTLGGNEKLFF
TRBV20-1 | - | CSARDRVRASGRAKDNEQFF
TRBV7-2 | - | CASSPGVLWEPNYEKLFF
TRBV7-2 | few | CASSPGLAVRETQYF
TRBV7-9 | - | CASSFGLEGEQYF
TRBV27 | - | CASSSRPGTGYEQYF
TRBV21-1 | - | CASSKGRPGQGPYEQYF
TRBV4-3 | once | CASSPERVTSLRVDTQYF
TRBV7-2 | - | CASSLAGGVGADEQFF
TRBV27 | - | CASSLLGADTDTQYF
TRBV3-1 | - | CASSQLLRGNQPQHF
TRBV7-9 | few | CASSLATSDNEQFF
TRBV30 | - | CAWSRAGTNNEQFF
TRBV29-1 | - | CSGALQVRDGVQYF
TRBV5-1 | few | CASSGRGLPQETQYF
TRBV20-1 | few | CSAPRKGGSSYEQYF
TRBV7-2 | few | CASSLGPATNEKLFF
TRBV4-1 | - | CAGSQIGSSTYEQYF
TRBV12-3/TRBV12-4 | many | CASSRTSGGTSTDTQYF
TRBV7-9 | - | CASSAVVGQGQTGANVLTF
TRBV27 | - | CASSVGAPDTQYF
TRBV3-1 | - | CASSQEPRSETQYF
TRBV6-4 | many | CASSDSIVASDTQYF
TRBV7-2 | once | CASRFTHNEQFF
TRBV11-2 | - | CASSRQDTNQPQHF
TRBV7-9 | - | CASSPSGTYGYTF
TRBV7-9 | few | CASRGGPNTGELFF
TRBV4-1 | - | CASSLPWTGQIGGIEQYF
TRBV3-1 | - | CASSQDGTVTDTQYF
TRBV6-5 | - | CATRLAGRDEQYF
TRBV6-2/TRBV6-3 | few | CASSQQQGTGANVLTF
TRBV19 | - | CASSGGGEAFF
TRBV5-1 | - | CASSPQEKSTDTQYF
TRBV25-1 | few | CASAGAAKNIQYF
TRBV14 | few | CASTGQAMGTSEQYF
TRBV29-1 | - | CSVDGQDGDSYEQYF
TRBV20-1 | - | CSAPEGRVWQPQHF
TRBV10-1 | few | CASSESTRTSGGATDTQYF
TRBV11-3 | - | CACSLGQGNSGANVLTF
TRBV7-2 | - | CASRPGGGGYNEQFF